This TCR beta chain was sequenced for a study of CD8+ T cells in alopecia areata. Once RNA had been extracted, it was reverse transcribed into cDNA to act as the sequencing template. Data came from immunoSEQ multiplex PCR; TCRdb stores just in-frame clones and leaves some out. The data show tens of thousands of clones, with approximately 60% seen just once and 15% to 20% held by the top ten. This CDR3 has 15 amino acids. Germline loops: CDR1 LNHDA, CDR2 SQIVND (reference sequence). With 5 bases removed from V and 1 base from J, the gap between germline ends came to 15 bases. The chain joins TRBV19 to TRBJ2-7; TRBD1 is a possible D gene (6 bases). The specimen was NKG2D-high CD8+ T cells sorted from blood. The source of this sequence is a human donor with alopecia areata. The CDR3 spells CASSYSGAGSYEQYF. The CDR3 DNA is TGTGCCAGTAGTTATTCAGGGGCTGGGTCCTACGAGCAGTACTTC.